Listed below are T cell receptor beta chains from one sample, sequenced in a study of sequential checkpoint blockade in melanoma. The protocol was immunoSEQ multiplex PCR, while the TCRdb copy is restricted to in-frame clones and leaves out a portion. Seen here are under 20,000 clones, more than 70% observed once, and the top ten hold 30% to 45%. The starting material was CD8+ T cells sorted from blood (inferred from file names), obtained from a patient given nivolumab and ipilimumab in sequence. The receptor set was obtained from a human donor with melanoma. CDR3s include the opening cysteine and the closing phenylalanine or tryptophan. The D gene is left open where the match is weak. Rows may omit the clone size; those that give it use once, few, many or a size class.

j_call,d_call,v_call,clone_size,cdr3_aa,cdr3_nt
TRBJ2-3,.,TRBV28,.,CASSLTAGLMDTQYF,TGTGCCAGCAGTTTAACGGCGGGCCTAATGGATACGCAGTATTTT
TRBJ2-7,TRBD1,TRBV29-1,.,CSVERQGSYEQYF,TGCAGCGTTGAACGACAGGGTTCCTACGAGCAGTACTTC
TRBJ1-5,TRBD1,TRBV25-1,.,CASSTWDREDNQPQHF,TGTGCCAGCAGTACCTGGGACAGGGAAGACAATCAGCCCCAGCATTTT
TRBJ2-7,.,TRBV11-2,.,CASSLDPGVYEQYF,TGTGCCAGCAGCTTAGATCCAGGGGTTTACGAGCAGTACTTC
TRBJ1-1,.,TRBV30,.,CAWRRRGRGEAFF,TGTGCCTGGAGACGCAGGGGTCGGGGTGAAGCTTTCTTT
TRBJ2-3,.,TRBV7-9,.,CASSLGPTGQPTDTQYF,TGTGCCAGCAGCTTAGGGCCTACAGGACAACCCACAGATACGCAGTATTTT
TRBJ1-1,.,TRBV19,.,CASSIASTTTEAFF,TGTGCCAGTAGTATAGCTTCGACAACCACTGAAGCTTTCTTT
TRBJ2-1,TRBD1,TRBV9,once,CASSVTGGYNEQFF,TGTGCCAGCAGCGTAACAGGGGGCTACAATGAGCAGTTCTTC
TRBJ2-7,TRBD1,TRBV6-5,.,CASSPGTVYEQYF,TGTGCCAGCAGCCCCGGGACAGTATACGAGCAGTACTTC
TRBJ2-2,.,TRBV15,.,CATRGTRNTGELFF,TGTGCCACAAGGGGAACGAGGAACACCGGGGAGCTGTTTTTT
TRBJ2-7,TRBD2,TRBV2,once,CASSRVRGAYEQYF,TGTGCCAGCAGCCGGGTCCGGGGGGCCTACGAGCAGTACTTC
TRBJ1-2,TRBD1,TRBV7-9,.,CASSPGTEALWGYTF,TGTGCCAGCAGCCCCGGGACAGAAGCGTTGTGGGGCTACACCTTC
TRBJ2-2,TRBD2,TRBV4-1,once,CASSQDGTGGNAGELFF,TGCGCCAGCAGCCAAGACGGGACGGGAGGAAACGCCGGGGAGCTGTTTTTT
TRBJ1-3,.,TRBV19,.,CASSEFLSGNTIYF,TGTGCCAGTTCAGAATTCTTATCTGGAAACACCATATATTTT
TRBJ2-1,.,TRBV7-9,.,CASSANLGGNEQFF,TGTGCCAGCAGCGCCAACCTCGGGGGAAATGAGCAGTTCTTC
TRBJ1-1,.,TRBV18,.,CASSLNDRRDTEAFF,TGTGCCAGCTCACTCAACGATAGGAGGGACACTGAAGCTTTCTTT
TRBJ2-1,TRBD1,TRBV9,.,CASSVGSDRGYNEQFF,TGTGCCAGCAGCGTAGGGTCGGACAGGGGCTACAATGAGCAGTTCTTC
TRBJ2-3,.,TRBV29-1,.,CSVEGYLSTDTQYF,TGCAGCGTTGAGGGCTATCTTAGCACAGATACGCAGTATTTT
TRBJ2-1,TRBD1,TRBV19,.,CASSMTGGSYNEQFF,TGTGCCAGTAGCATGACAGGGGGCAGCTACAATGAGCAGTTCTTC
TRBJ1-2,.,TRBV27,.,CASSLEEGPLTF,TGTGCCAGCAGTTTGGAGGAAGGGCCTTTGACCTTC
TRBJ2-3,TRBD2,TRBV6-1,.,CASRDPSGRTDTQYF,TGTGCCAGCAGGGACCCCAGCGGGAGAACAGATACGCAGTATTTT
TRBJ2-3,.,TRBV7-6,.,CASSPRTMLRDTQYF,TGTGCCAGCAGCCCCCGGACTATGCTCCGAGATACGCAGTATTTT
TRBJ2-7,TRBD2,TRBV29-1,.,CSVWGGFGSYEQYF,TGCAGCGTCTGGGGGGGGTTTGGGTCCTACGAGCAGTACTTC
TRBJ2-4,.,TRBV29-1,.,CSVVIVQGRNIQYF,TGCAGCGTTGTCATTGTACAGGGTAGAAACATTCAGTACTTC
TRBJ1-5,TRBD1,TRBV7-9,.,CASSTDRETDAPQHF,TGTGCCAGCAGCACGGACAGGGAAACTGACGCGCCCCAGCATTTT
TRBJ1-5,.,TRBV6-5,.,CASSSGGHQPQHF,TGTGCCAGCAGTTCGGGAGGGCATCAGCCCCAGCATTTT
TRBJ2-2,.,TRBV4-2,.,CASSQGFASEPNTGELFF,TGTGCCAGCAGCCAAGGGTTTGCTAGCGAACCGAACACCGGGGAGCTGTTTTTT
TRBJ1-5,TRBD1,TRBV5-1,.,CASSLGHRGLGNQPQHF,TGCGCCAGCAGCTTGGGCCACAGGGGACTGGGCAATCAGCCCCAGCATTTT
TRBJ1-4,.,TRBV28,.,CASRDITNEKLFF,TGTGCCAGCAGGGACATTACTAATGAAAAACTGTTTTTT
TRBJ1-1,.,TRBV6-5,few,CASSYRGNTEAFF,TGTGCCAGCAGTTACAGGGGGAACACTGAAGCTTTCTTT
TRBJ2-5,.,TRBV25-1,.,CASSEYTGPQETQYF,TGTGCCAGCAGTGAATATACTGGGCCACAAGAGACCCAGTACTTC
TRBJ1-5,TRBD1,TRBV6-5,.,CASRQGQGAWQPQHF,TGTGCCAGCAGACAGGGACAGGGGGCATGGCAGCCCCAGCATTTT
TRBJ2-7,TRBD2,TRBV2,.,CASNGLAGRGIYEQYF,TGTGCCAGCAACGGACTAGCGGGCCGAGGGATCTACGAGCAGTACTTC
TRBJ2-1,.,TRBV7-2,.,CASSWGGEQFF,TGTGCCAGCAGCTGGGGAGGTGAGCAGTTCTTC
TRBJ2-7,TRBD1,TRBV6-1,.,CASSVRDRGSYEQYF,TGTGCCAGCAGTGTGAGGGACAGAGGCTCCTACGAGCAGTACTTC
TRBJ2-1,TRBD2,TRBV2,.,CASSVEAGVNNEQFF,TGTGCCAGCAGTGTGGAAGCGGGAGTGAACAATGAGCAGTTCTTC
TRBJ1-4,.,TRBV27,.,CASSPSRTNEKLFF,TGTGCCAGCAGTCCTTCGAGGACTAATGAAAAACTGTTTTTT
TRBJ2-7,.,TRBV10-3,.,CAISDGEIGEQYF,TGTGCCATCAGCGACGGGGAGATCGGCGAGCAGTACTTC
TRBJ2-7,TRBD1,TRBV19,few,CASSVGTGLEQYF,TGTGCCAGTAGTGTCGGGACAGGCCTCGAGCAGTACTTC
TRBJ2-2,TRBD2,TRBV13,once,CASSPRLAGGRTGELFF,TGTGCCAGCAGCCCCCGACTAGCGGGGGGTCGGACCGGGGAGCTGTTTTTT
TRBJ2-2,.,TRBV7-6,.,CASSTIYSGELFF,TGTGCCAGCAGCACCATCTACTCCGGGGAGCTGTTTTTT
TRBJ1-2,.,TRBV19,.,CASSMEGTGYTF,TGTGCCAGTAGTATGGAGGGAACTGGCTACACCTTC
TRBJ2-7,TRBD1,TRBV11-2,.,CASSARTGDGYEQYF,TGTGCCAGCAGCGCGCGAACAGGGGACGGCTACGAGCAGTACTTC
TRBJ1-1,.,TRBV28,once,CASSLRQWVNTEAFF,TGTGCCAGCAGTTTGAGGCAGTGGGTTAACACTGAAGCTTTCTTT
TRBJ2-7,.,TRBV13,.,CASSSRQTTYEQYF,TGTGCCAGCAGCTCCAGACAGACAACCTACGAGCAGTACTTC
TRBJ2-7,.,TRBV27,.,CASSFSPGDYEQYF,TGTGCCAGCAGTTTTAGTCCCGGGGACTACGAGCAGTACTTC
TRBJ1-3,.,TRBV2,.,CASSRDTGSGNTIYF,TGTGCCAGCAGTAGGGACACGGGCTCTGGAAACACCATATATTTT
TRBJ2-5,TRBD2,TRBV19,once,CASTLTSGGGETQYF,TGTGCCAGTACTCTGACTAGCGGGGGGGGAGAGACCCAGTACTTC
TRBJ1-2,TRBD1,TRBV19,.,CKIRQGYGYTF,TGTAAGATCCGACAGGGCTATGGCTACACCTTC